Presented here are 31 T cell receptor beta chains from one specimen sequenced in a study of OX40 agonist ivuxolimab in advanced cancers. Assay used: immunoSEQ multiplex PCR; TCRdb lists only in-frame clones, some missing. The sample contains about 21,000 clones, 75% to 85% of which appear only once. The sequencing used CD4+ or CD8+ T cells sorted from blood, collected in a trial of the OX40 agonist ivuxolimab. The receptor set was obtained from an adult with an advanced solid tumor such as melanoma, head and neck, liver or kidney cancer.

This clone was seen only a few times. The V and J genes are TRBV4-2 and TRBJ2-1; D may be TRBD2 (5 bases). The V gene lost 0 bases and the J gene lost 5 bases, with 14 bases spanning the gap. CDR1 and CDR2 from the germline V gene are LGHNA and YNFKEQ. The CDR3 covers 16 residues. The chain's CDR3 is CASSQDRAGGHNEQFF. The CDR3, as DNA: TGTGCCAGCAGCCAAGATCGGGCGGGTGGTCACAATGAGCAGTTCTTC.

This clone was observed a single time. This chain uses TRBV15 with TRBJ2-7; TRBD1 matches at 7 bases. J gave up 2 bases and V 3 bases, and 4 bases lay outside the gene matches. The CDR3 length is 14 residues. Germline-derived CDR1 and CDR2 are LNHNV and YYDKDF (reference sequence). This CDR3 is CATSSDRAAYEQYF. The CDR3 coding sequence is TGTGCCACCAGCAGTGACAGGGCGGCCTACGAGCAGTACTTC. The full variable domain, with the rest looked up from reference TRBV15 and TRBJ2-7, is DAMVIQNPRYQVTQFGKPVTLSCSQTLNHNVMYWYQQKSSQAPKLLFHYYDKDFNNEADTPDNFQSRRPNTSFCFLDIRSPGLGDTAMYLCATSSDRAAYEQYFGPGTRLTVT.

Relative to its sample, this clone is medium-sized (0.01 to 0.1%). The chain has TRBV15 and TRBJ1-1; 7 nucleotides align to TRBD1. Germline CDR1 reads LNHNV; CDR2 reads YYDKDF (reference sequence). The CDR3 runs to 15 residues. V lost 6 bases, J lost 1 base, and 8 bases stayed unmatched. The CDR3 reads CATRARRTGNTEAFF. In DNA, the CDR3 is TGTGCCACCAGAGCAAGGAGGACAGGGAACACTGAAGCTTTCTTT.

The chain recombines TRBV6-1 with TRBJ1-3; D is unclear. Trimming pared 3 bases from V and 2 bases from J, leaving 8 bases between. The CDR3 sequence is 14 residues long. The germline V gene encodes CDR1 MNHNS and CDR2 SASEGT. The CDR3 is CASSDGGPGNTIYF. CDR3 DNA: TGTGCCAGCAGTGATGGAGGTCCTGGAAACACCATATATTTT.

The V gene is TRBV5-6, the J gene TRBJ2-2, with D hard to call. Trimming stripped 4 bases from V and 4 bases from J, with 11 bases between. The V gene's germline CDR1 is SGHDT and CDR2 YYEEEE. The length of the CDR3 is 14 residues. CDR3 DNA sequence: TGTGCCAGCAGCCCCGAGTGGAGCACCGGGGAGCTGTTTTTT. Translated: CASSPEWSTGELFF.

There are a few counts of this clone. The chain has TRBV28 and TRBJ1-1; 8 bases line up with TRBD1. The V segment lost 6 bases and the J segment 4 bases; nucleotides outside the gene matches: 16. Germline loops: CDR1 MDHEN, CDR2 SYDVKM. The CDR3 length is 17 residues. In DNA form, the CDR3 reads TGTGCCAGCAGCTCATTGGACTGGACAGGGAAGGCCACTGAAGCTTTCTTT. The encoded protein is CASSSLDWTGKATEAFF.

The V gene is TRBV30, the J gene TRBJ1-1; D is unresolved. The CDR3 contains 12 residues. Between the trimmed V and J ends, which lost 4 bases and 0 bases, there was a span of 6 bases. From germline, CDR1 is GTSNPN and CDR2 SVGIG (reference sequence). In nucleotides, the CDR3 is TGTGCCTGGACTGTACTGAACACTGAAGCTTTCTTT. This gives the protein CAWTVLNTEAFF.

The chain uses TRBV4-1 and TRBJ2-7; D is undetermined. V was shortened by 1 base and J by 0 bases, with 16 bases between the two germline ends. The CDR3 contains 17 residues. Germline V lookup: CDR1 MGHRA, CDR2 YSYEKL. The CDR3: CASSQGLAGFASYEQYF. As DNA, the CDR3 is TGCGCCAGCAGCCAAGGGTTGGCCGGGTTTGCCTCCTACGAGCAGTACTTC.

The chain has TRBV28 and TRBJ1-5, with D tentatively TRBD1 (6 bases). Trimming took 6 bases from V and 0 from J, leaving 9 bases between them. The CDR3 totals 14 residues. CDR1 MDHEN and CDR2 SYDVKM come from the germline V gene. The CDR3 here is CASSPGDSNQPQHF. The CDR3 DNA sequence: TGTGCCAGCAGCCCAGGGGATAGCAATCAGCCCCAGCATTTT.

The chain combines TRBV6-1 with TRBJ2-5, with D possibly TRBD2 on 6 matching bases. V was pared by 4 bases and J by 4 bases, with 19 bases between. The CDR3 loop spans 16 amino acids. Germline assignment: CDR1 MNHNS and CDR2 SASEGT. CDR3: CASSGGPGPRGETQYF. The CDR3 DNA reads TGTGCCAGCAGTGGAGGGCCGGGACCGCGGGGAGAGACCCAGTACTTC.

The CDR3 DNA sequence: TGTGCCAGCAGTTTAGGGGGAGGGGCTGGTGGCTACACCTTC. Translation gives CASSLGGGAGGYTF. This rearrangement joins TRBV27 to TRBJ1-2, with D possibly matching TRBD1 (5 bases). Deletions cut 2 bases from V and 7 bases from J, with 14 bases between. Per the germline V gene, CDR1 is MNHEY and CDR2 is SMNVEV (reference sequence). The CDR3 runs 14 residues.

The chain combines TRBV27 with TRBJ2-7; 8 nucleotides match TRBD1. With V trimmed by 8 bases and J by 0 bases, 6 bases remained unmatched. In germline, CDR1 is MNHEY, CDR2 SMNVEV (reference sequence). This CDR3 spans 14 amino acids. The CDR3 nucleotides read TGTGCCAGCGGAATCAGGGGGCCCTCCTACGAGCAGTACTTC. Residues: CASGIRGPSYEQYF.

V and J are TRBV28 and TRBJ2-1, with 9 nucleotides matching TRBD2. V gave up 2 bases and J gave up 9 bases; unmatched junction bases: 2. This CDR3 is 13 amino acids long. Germline loops: CDR1 MDHEN, CDR2 SYDVKM. CDR3 bases: TGTGCCAGCAGTTTACGCGGGGGGGTTGAGCAGTTCTTC. Translation gives CASSLRGGVEQFF. Using reference TRBV28 and TRBJ2-1 for the parts outside the CDR3, the full variable domain is DVKVTQSSRYLVKRTGEKVFLECVQDMDHENMFWYRQDPGLGLRLIYFSYDVKMKEKGDIPEGYSVSREKKERFSLILESASTNQTSMYLCASSLRGGVEQFFGPGTRLTVL.

The V and J genes are TRBV6-5 and TRBJ2-6; 7 bases align to TRBD1. The junction had 4 bases not matched to a gene; V was cut back by 8 bases and J by 3 bases. Germline CDR1 is MNHEY and CDR2 is SVGAGI. The CDR3 is 14 amino acids. CDR3 sequence (DNA): TGTGCCAGCTATACAGGGGTTGGGGCCAACGTCCTGACTTTC. Its translation is CASYTGVGANVLTF.

The chain is built from TRBV6-1 and TRBJ2-1; D unresolved. The CDR3 loop spans 16 amino acids. The V end was cut by 0 bases, the J end by 3 bases, with 12 bases between. Looked up from germline, CDR1 is MNHNS and CDR2 is SASEGT. CDR3 residues: CASSEAGSSYYNEQFF. The CDR3 region has the DNA TGTGCCAGCAGTGAAGCCGGGTCCTCATACTACAATGAGCAGTTCTTC.

V is TRBV21-1 and J is TRBJ1-2. TRBV21-1 is marked as a pseudogene. This CDR3 is built from 12 residues. CDR3 in DNA: TGTGCCAGCGTAAGCGGAGGGTATGGCTACACCTTC. Amino acids: CASVSGGYGYTF.

This chain connects TRBV2 to TRBJ2-3, with 8 nucleotides matching TRBD1. CDR3 size: 15 residues. In germline, CDR1 is SNHLY, CDR2 FYNNEI. Unmatched junction bases numbered 7, after V lost 5 bases and J lost 3 bases. Written as DNA, the CDR3 is TGTGCCAGCAGTCTCAGGGGGCGAGGAACAGATACGCAGTATTTT. Its translation: CASSLRGRGTDTQYF.

V gene TRBV7-9 combines with J gene TRBJ2-7; 10 bases line up with TRBD2. The V segment lost 4 bases and the J segment 0 bases; nucleotides outside the gene matches: 6. The germline CDR1 and CDR2 sequences are SEHNR and FQNEAQ (reference sequence). The CDR3 is 16 residues long. CDR3 in amino acids: CASSYPGLASSYEQYF. The CDR3 nucleotides read TGTGCCAGCAGCTATCCGGGACTAGCGAGCTCCTACGAGCAGTACTTC.

The chain recombines TRBV28 with TRBJ2-3, with a weak D call TRBD1 (7 bases). V was pared by 2 bases and J by 3 bases, with 15 bases between. The CDR3 runs 16 residues. Germline assignment: CDR1 MDHEN and CDR2 SYDVKM. The chain's CDR3 is CASSLGPGGLTDTQYF. In nucleotides, the CDR3 is TGTGCCAGCAGTTTAGGGCCAGGGGGGCTGACAGATACGCAGTATTTT.

This chain uses TRBV7-9 with TRBJ2-1; 11 bases map to TRBD2. V dropped 5 bases and J dropped 4; count of bases not matched to a gene: 1. Germline V gene data show CDR1 as SEHNR and CDR2 as FQNEAQ (reference sequence). This CDR3 region has 14 residues. The CDR3 loop reads CASSGLAGYNEQFF. The CDR3 DNA is TGTGCCAGCAGCGGACTAGCGGGTTACAATGAGCAGTTCTTC.

There are a few counts of this clone. V gene TRBV9 combines with J gene TRBJ2-1; possibly TRBD1 for D (6 bases). CDR3 size: 15 residues. CDR1 is SGDLS and CDR2 is YYNGEE in the germline V gene. V lost 5 bases, J lost 8 bases, and 20 bases lay in between. The CDR3 is CASSETGLGSDEQFF. In DNA form, the CDR3 reads TGTGCCAGCAGTGAAACAGGGCTGGGTTCCGATGAGCAGTTCTTC.

In its sample, this clone was seen once. This same CDR3 is encoded by further DNA sequences in the sample. The chain recombines TRBV2 with TRBJ1-1; the D is unclear. Germline lookup yields CDR1 SNHLY and CDR2 FYNNEI. The V end lost 1 base, the J end lost 2 bases, and 8 bases lay between the germline ends. This CDR3 comprises 14 residues. DNA for the CDR3: TGTGCCAGCAGTGAAGGGGGAACAAACACTGAAGCTTTCTTT. This gives the protein CASSEGGTNTEAFF.

This sequence joins TRBV28 and TRBJ2-1; TRBD2 is a possible D gene (6 bases). Looked up from germline, CDR1 is MDHEN and CDR2 is SYDVKM. Trimming took 2 bases from V and 3 from J, leaving 11 bases between them. The CDR3 is 15 amino acids. The CDR3 DNA follows: TGTGCCAGCAGTTTAGCGGGGAGGAGCTACAATGAGCAGTTCTTC. The encoded protein is CASSLAGRSYNEQFF.

This clone ranks as medium-sized. J is TRBJ1-5 and V is TRBV6-6, with D possibly TRBD1 on 5 matching bases. V was trimmed by 6 bases and J by 0 bases, leaving 9 bases between them. The CDR3 is made up of 14 amino acids. Germline V gene lookup returns CDR1 MNHNY and CDR2 SVGAGI (reference sequence). The CDR3 protein is CASRTDSSNQPQHF. The CDR3 DNA reads TGTGCCAGCAGAACCGACAGTAGCAATCAGCCCCAGCATTTT.

This chain uses TRBV2 with TRBJ2-7; 9 nucleotides agree with TRBD1. The ends lost 6 bases at V and 4 bases at J; junction bases unmatched: 16. Germline assignment: CDR1 SNHLY and CDR2 FYNNEI. This CDR3 spans 17 amino acids. CDR3: CASSAGEAGTGMYEQYF. The CDR3 DNA is TGTGCCAGCAGCGCCGGCGAGGCCGGGACAGGGATGTACGAGCAGTACTTC. Looking up the rest from reference TRBV2 and TRBJ2-7 gives the full variable domain: EPEVTQTPSHQVTQMGQEVILRCVPISNHLYFYWYRQILGQKVEFLVSFYNNEISEKSEIFDDQFSVERPDGSNFTLKIRSTKLEDSAMYFCASSAGEAGTGMYEQYFGPGTRLTVT.

This rearrangement joins TRBV5-6 to TRBJ1-5; 9 nucleotides match TRBD1. This CDR3 region has 18 residues. Germline trimming cut 1 base from V and 1 base from J; bases unmatched to any gene: 9. Germline-derived CDR1 and CDR2 are SGHDT and YYEEEE. The CDR3 nucleotides read TGTGCCAGCAGCTTGTCCGGGACAGGGTTTTTAAGCAATCAGCCCCAGCATTTT. Its protein is CASSLSGTGFLSNQPQHF.

The chain joins TRBV28 to TRBJ1-1; D is uncertain. The V gene's germline CDR1 is MDHEN and CDR2 SYDVKM. The ends were cut back, 6 bases at V and 5 bases at J, with 19 bases in the middle. This CDR3 has 15 amino acids. The CDR3 region has the DNA TGTGCCAGCAGAAGCCAAACCCAACTAGGGACTGAAGCTTTCTTT. As protein: CASRSQTQLGTEAFF.

The chain couples TRBV29-1 to TRBJ2-1; 9 nucleotides match TRBD1. The germline CDR1 and CDR2 sequences are SQVTM and ANQGSEA. This CDR3 contains 13 residues. Trimming cost V 4 bases and J 2 bases; bases outside gene matches: 0. As DNA, the CDR3 is TGCAGCGTTGGACAGGGGGCCTACAATGAGCAGTTCTTC. Translated, it gives CSVGQGAYNEQFF.

This clone turned up a few times. This chain joins TRBV27 and TRBJ2-1; no definite D call. Germline CDR1 and CDR2: MNHEY and SMNVEV (reference sequence). There are 14 residues in the CDR3. V shed 6 bases and J shed 0 bases, with 9 bases lying between them. CDR3 residues: CASRSQSSYNEQFF. The CDR3 DNA follows: TGTGCCAGCAGATCACAGAGCTCCTACAATGAGCAGTTCTTC.

The chain uses TRBV9 and TRBJ2-7; 11 bases line up with TRBD1. Germline CDR1 SGDLS, CDR2 YYNGEE. The V segment lost 0 bases and the J segment 5 bases; nucleotides outside the gene matches: 7. The CDR3 is 16 residues long. The CDR3 DNA reads as TGTGCCAGCAGCGTAGGGTTCGGGACAGGGGGTCACGAGCAGTACTTC. This encodes CASSVGFGTGGHEQYF.

The chain has TRBV5-5 and TRBJ2-7; D is ambiguous. CDR3 length: 13 residues. The germline V and J ends were trimmed by 1 base and 2 bases, with 7 bases remaining between them. CDR1 SGHKS and CDR2 YYEKEE come from the germline V gene (reference sequence). The CDR3 protein is CASSLRRAYEQYF. In nucleotides, the CDR3 is TGTGCCAGCAGCTTGCGACGGGCCTACGAGCAGTACTTC.